The clone carrying this T cell receptor beta chain was observed a few times. Its antigen is as yet unknown. TCRdb redid the calling of the 5' RACE reads with MiXCR, one entry per CDR3 protein. This table has 300,000 to 350,000 distinct CDR3 sequences, roughly 14% appearing once. These data belong to a study of CD8 T cells in ankylosing spondylitis. Trimming left V 5 bases short and J 5 bases short, with 16 bases between. CDR1 and CDR2 from the germline V gene are LNHNV and YYDKDF (reference sequence). The CDR3 covers 14 residues. Whole-study findings and limits: Disease-linked clones reportedly concentrated significantly in matched ankylosing spondylitis synovial fluid. Certain motif variants had earlier appeared in reactive arthritis synovial fluid and blood. Disease-associated clonotypes exhibited CD8+ identity and were relatively infrequent in peripheral blood.

This TCR was sampled from a male donor with ankylosing spondylitis or in good health (not recorded which). Material: blood, either unsorted or a sorted T cell fraction (not recorded which). The chain combines TRBV15 with TRBJ2-7; possible D gene TRBD2, 7 bases. The CDR3 protein is CATSLKGGGDEQYF. In DNA form, the CDR3 reads TGTGCCACCAGCCTCAAAGGGGGAGGGGACGAGCAGTACTTC.